Listed below are T cell receptor beta chains from one sample, sequenced in a study of blood T cell repertoires in COVID-19. Data came from immunoSEQ multiplex PCR; TCRdb stores just in-frame clones and leaves some out. Of some 120,000 clones in the sample, 84% are singletons; the top ten hold over 10%. Sequencing was carried out using peripheral blood. All receptors derive from a human donor in a cohort sampled during active COVID-19. CDR3s include the opening cysteine and the closing phenylalanine or tryptophan. A D gene is named only where the DNA matches it firmly. Expanded clones get a size class; other rows say once, few or many, or leave the size out.

J: TRBJ1-6
size: few
D: .
V: TRBV19
CDR3: CASSTRTFGTYNSPLHF
DNA: TGTGCCAGTAGTACGAGGACATTCGGCACCTATAATTCACCCCTCCACTTT

J: TRBJ1-2
size: .
D: TRBD1
V: TRBV5-1
CDR3: CASRGQGANYGYTF
DNA: TGCGCCAGCAGGGGACAGGGGGCAAACTATGGCTACACCTTC

J: TRBJ1-2
size: .
D: TRBD1
V: TRBV7-9
CDR3: CASSWDSHYGYTF
DNA: TGTGCCAGCAGCTGGGACAGCCACTATGGCTACACCTTC

J: TRBJ2-3
size: .
D: .
V: TRBV6-5
CDR3: CASGRGAGSDTQYF
DNA: TGTGCCAGCGGGAGGGGGGCAGGGTCAGATACGCAGTATTTT

J: TRBJ1-5
size: .
D: .
V: TRBV7-9
CDR3: CASSHGHDNQPQHF
DNA: TGTGCCAGCAGCCACGGACATGACAATCAGCCCCAGCATTTT

J: TRBJ2-7
size: once
D: .
V: TRBV3-1/TRBV3-2
CDR3: CASSQDGGYGEQYF
DNA: TGTGCCAGCAGCCAAGATGGCGGGTACGGGGAGCAGTACTTC

J: TRBJ1-5
size: few
D: .
V: TRBV6-6
CDR3: CASSDLEGYQPQHF
DNA: TGTGCCAGCAGTGACCTTGAGGGATATCAGCCCCAGCATTTT

J: TRBJ2-2
size: few
D: .
V: TRBV5-1
CDR3: CASSLEGGRTGELFF
DNA: TGCGCCAGCAGCTTGGAAGGGGGTCGGACCGGGGAGCTGTTTTTT

J: TRBJ2-7
size: .
D: .
V: TRBV19
CDR3: CASSAGQAYEQYF
DNA: TGTGCCAGTAGTGCCGGACAAGCCTACGAGCAGTACTTC

J: TRBJ1-5
size: once
D: .
V: TRBV7-8
CDR3: CASSLTQSNQPQHF
DNA: TGTGCCAGCAGCTTAACGCAGTCGAATCAGCCCCAGCATTTT

J: TRBJ2-5
size: .
D: TRBD1
V: TRBV29-1
CDR3: CSVGRDRRLQETQYF
DNA: TGCAGCGTTGGGCGGGACAGGCGGCTCCAAGAGACCCAGTACTTC

J: TRBJ1-6
size: few
D: .
V: TRBV27
CDR3: CASSLQAPNSPLHF
DNA: TGTGCCAGCAGTTTACAGGCACCTAATTCACCCCTCCACTTT

J: TRBJ2-5
size: .
D: .
V: TRBV5-4
CDR3: CASTPQRAQGETQYF
DNA: TGTGCCAGCACCCCCCAGCGGGCCCAAGGAGAGACCCAGTACTTC

J: TRBJ2-3
size: .
D: .
V: TRBV4-1
CDR3: CASSQGAGPSTDTQYF
DNA: TGCGCCAGCAGCCAAGGCGCGGGACCCAGCACAGATACGCAGTATTTT

J: TRBJ2-2
size: .
D: TRBD2
V: TRBV9
CDR3: CASSAVLWAGVNTGELFF
DNA: TGTGCCAGCAGCGCGGTTCTCTGGGCGGGGGTGAACACCGGGGAGCTGTTTTTT

J: TRBJ2-2
size: few
D: TRBD2
V: TRBV2
CDR3: CASSEAWGGGTGELFF
DNA: TGTGCCAGCAGTGAAGCGTGGGGGGGTGGCACCGGGGAGCTGTTTTTT

J: TRBJ2-7
size: .
D: .
V: TRBV29-1
CDR3: CSVEEPGHPADF
DNA: TGCAGCGTTGAAGAGCCGGGACACCCTGCCGACTTC

J: TRBJ1-2
size: .
D: .
V: TRBV3-1/TRBV3-2
CDR3: CASSQDVPRDYGYTF
DNA: TGTGCCAGCAGCCAAGATGTGCCCAGGGACTATGGCTACACCTTC

J: TRBJ1-1
size: .
D: .
V: TRBV4-1
CDR3: CASSQTEVAEAFF
DNA: TGCGCCAGCAGCCAGACAGAGGTCGCTGAAGCTTTCTTT

J: TRBJ2-3
size: .
D: .
V: TRBV12-3/TRBV12-4
CDR3: CASSLVAGTTYF
DNA: TGTGCCAGCAGTTTAGTGGCCGGGACAACGTATTTT

J: TRBJ1-4
size: .
D: .
V: TRBV6-5
CDR3: CASSNQMENEKLFF
DNA: TGTGCCAGCAGCAATCAAATGGAGAATGAAAAACTGTTTTTT

J: TRBJ1-1
size: .
D: .
V: TRBV5-6
CDR3: CASSHVTGNTEAFF
DNA: TGTGCCAGCAGCCACGTCACGGGGAACACTGAAGCTTTCTTT

J: TRBJ2-1
size: .
D: TRBD1
V: TRBV24-1
CDR3: CATSGQGIEQFF
DNA: TGTGCCACCAGTGGACAGGGGATTGAGCAGTTCTTC

J: TRBJ1-2
size: once
D: .
V: TRBV29-1
CDR3: CSVDKGRLANYGYTF
DNA: TGCAGCGTTGACAAGGGGCGCCTGGCTAACTATGGCTACACCTTC

J: TRBJ1-4
size: .
D: TRBD1
V: TRBV6-5
CDR3: CASRVTGGNEKLFF
DNA: TGTGCCAGCAGAGTGACAGGGGGCAATGAAAAACTGTTTTTT

J: TRBJ2-7
size: .
D: .
V: TRBV29-1
CDR3: CSVGSEIYEQYF
DNA: TGCAGCGTTGGTTCCGAGATCTACGAGCAGTACTTC

J: TRBJ2-1
size: few
D: .
V: TRBV7-8
CDR3: CASSLNPSSYNEQFF
DNA: TGTGCCAGCAGCTTAAACCCCAGCTCCTACAATGAGCAGTTCTTC

J: TRBJ1-4
size: .
D: .
V: TRBV19
CDR3: CASSYRPRNEKLFF
DNA: TGTGCCAGTAGTTACAGGCCAAGGAATGAAAAACTGTTTTTT

J: TRBJ2-5
size: .
D: .
V: TRBV6-1
CDR3: CASSEARETQYF
DNA: TGTGCCAGCAGTGAAGCGCGAGAGACCCAGTACTTC

J: TRBJ1-1
size: .
D: TRBD1
V: TRBV30
CDR3: CAFRTGGFNTEAFF
DNA: TGTGCCTTTCGGACAGGGGGGTTTAACACTGAAGCTTTCTTT

J: TRBJ1-5
size: .
D: .
V: TRBV7-2
CDR3: CASSADRNQPQHF
DNA: TGTGCCAGCAGCGCAGACAGGAATCAGCCCCAGCATTTT

J: TRBJ2-6
size: once
D: .
V: TRBV4-1
CDR3: CASSQVSGRLLGSGANVLTF
DNA: TGCGCCAGCAGCCAAGTGTCAGGGCGGCTACTGGGCTCTGGGGCCAACGTCCTGACTTTC

J: TRBJ2-7
size: .
D: .
V: TRBV3-1/TRBV3-2
CDR3: CASSQELPGNEQYF
DNA: TGTGCCAGCAGCCAAGAGTTGCCAGGCAACGAGCAGTACTTC

J: TRBJ2-7
size: few
D: TRBD2
V: TRBV3-1/TRBV3-2
CDR3: CASSQDVGLAGFNEQYF
DNA: TGTGCCAGCAGCCAAGATGTAGGACTAGCGGGGTTTAACGAGCAGTACTTC

J: TRBJ1-2
size: .
D: .
V: TRBV27
CDR3: CASSSPLYGYTF
DNA: TGTGCCAGCAGCTCGCCACTCTATGGCTACACCTTC

J: TRBJ1-3
size: .
D: .
V: TRBV6-1
CDR3: CASSERYSGNTIYF
DNA: TGTGCCAGCAGTGAACGTTACTCTGGAAACACCATATATTTT

J: TRBJ1-3
size: .
D: .
V: TRBV9
CDR3: CASSVGDSFSGNTIYF
DNA: TGTGCCAGCAGCGTAGGAGACAGCTTCTCTGGAAACACCATATATTTT

J: TRBJ2-2
size: .
D: .
V: TRBV19
CDR3: CASTGVEGTGELFF
DNA: TGTGCCAGTACCGGGGTAGAGGGCACCGGGGAGCTGTTTTTT

J: TRBJ1-6
size: few
D: TRBD1
V: TRBV7-9
CDR3: CASSRTGGNSPLHF
DNA: TGTGCCAGCAGCCGGACAGGGGGCAATTCACCCCTCCACTTT

J: TRBJ1-5
size: .
D: TRBD1
V: TRBV24-1
CDR3: CATSDLDRDQRQPQHF
DNA: TGTGCCACCAGTGATCTCGACAGGGATCAACGTCAGCCCCAGCATTTT

J: TRBJ1-1
size: .
D: TRBD1
V: TRBV7-9
CDR3: CASSVGTGGFSDTEAFF
DNA: TGTGCCAGCAGCGTTGGGACAGGGGGCTTTTCGGACACTGAAGCTTTCTTT

J: TRBJ2-4
size: .
D: TRBD1
V: TRBV5-8
CDR3: CASSPGQGRNIQYF
DNA: TGTGCCAGCAGCCCCGGACAGGGGAGAAACATTCAGTACTTC